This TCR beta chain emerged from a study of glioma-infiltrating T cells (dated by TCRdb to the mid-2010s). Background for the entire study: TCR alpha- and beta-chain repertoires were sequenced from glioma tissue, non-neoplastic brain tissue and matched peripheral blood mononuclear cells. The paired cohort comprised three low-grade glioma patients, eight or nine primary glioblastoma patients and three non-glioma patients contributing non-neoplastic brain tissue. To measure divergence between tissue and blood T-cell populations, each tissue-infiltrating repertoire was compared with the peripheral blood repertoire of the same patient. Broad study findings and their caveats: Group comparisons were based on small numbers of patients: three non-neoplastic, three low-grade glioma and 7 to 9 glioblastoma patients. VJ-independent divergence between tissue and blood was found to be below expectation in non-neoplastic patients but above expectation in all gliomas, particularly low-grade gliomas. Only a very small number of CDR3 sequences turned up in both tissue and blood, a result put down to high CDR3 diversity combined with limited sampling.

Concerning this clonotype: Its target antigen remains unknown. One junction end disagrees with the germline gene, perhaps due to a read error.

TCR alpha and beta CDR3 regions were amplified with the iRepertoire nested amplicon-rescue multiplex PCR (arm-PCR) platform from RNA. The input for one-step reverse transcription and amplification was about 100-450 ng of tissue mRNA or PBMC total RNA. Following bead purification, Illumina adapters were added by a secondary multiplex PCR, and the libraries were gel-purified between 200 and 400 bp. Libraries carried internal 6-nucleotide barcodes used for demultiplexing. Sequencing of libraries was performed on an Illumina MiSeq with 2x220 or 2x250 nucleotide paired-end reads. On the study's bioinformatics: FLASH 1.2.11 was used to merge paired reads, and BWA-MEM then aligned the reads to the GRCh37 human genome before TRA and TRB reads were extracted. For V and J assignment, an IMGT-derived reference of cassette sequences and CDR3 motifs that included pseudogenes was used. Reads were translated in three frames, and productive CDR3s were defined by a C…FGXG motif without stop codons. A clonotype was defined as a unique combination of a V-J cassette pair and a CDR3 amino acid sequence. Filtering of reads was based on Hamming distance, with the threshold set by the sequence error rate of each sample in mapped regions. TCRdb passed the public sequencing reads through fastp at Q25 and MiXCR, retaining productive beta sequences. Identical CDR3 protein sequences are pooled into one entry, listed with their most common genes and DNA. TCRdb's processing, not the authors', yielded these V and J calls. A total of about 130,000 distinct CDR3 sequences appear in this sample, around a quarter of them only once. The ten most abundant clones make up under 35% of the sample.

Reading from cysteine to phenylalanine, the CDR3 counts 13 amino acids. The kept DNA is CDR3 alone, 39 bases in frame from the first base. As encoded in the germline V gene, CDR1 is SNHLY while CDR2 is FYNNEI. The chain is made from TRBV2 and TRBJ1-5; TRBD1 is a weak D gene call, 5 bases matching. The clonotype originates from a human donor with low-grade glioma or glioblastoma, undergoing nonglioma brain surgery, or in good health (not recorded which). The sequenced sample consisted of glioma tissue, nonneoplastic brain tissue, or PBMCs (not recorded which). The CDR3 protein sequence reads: CTSREQDNQPQHF. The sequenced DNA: TGTACCAGCAGGGAACAGGACAATCAGCCCCAGCATTTT.